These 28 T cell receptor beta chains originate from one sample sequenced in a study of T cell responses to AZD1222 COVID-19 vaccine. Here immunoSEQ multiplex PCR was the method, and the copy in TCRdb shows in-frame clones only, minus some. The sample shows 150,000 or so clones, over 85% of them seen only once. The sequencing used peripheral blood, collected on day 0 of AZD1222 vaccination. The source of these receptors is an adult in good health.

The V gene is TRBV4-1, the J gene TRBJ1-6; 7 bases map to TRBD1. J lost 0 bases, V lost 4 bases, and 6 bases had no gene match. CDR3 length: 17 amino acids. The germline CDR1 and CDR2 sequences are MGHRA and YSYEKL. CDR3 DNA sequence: TGCGCCAGCAGCCTTGGGACAGACAGCTCCTATAATTCACCCCTCCACTTT. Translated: CASSLGTDSSYNSPLHF.

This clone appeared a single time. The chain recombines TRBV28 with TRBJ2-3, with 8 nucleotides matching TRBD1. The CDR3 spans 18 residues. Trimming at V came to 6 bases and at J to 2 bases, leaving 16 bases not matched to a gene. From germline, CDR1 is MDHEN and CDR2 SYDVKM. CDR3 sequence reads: CASSSVGGTGWHTDTQYF. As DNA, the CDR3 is TGTGCCAGCAGCTCCGTCGGAGGGACAGGTTGGCACACAGATACGCAGTATTTT.

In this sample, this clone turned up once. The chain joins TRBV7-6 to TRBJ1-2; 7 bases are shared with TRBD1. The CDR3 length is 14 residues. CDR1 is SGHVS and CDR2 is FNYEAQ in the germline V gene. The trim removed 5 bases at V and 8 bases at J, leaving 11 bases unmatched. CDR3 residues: CASSRGEGAEGYTF. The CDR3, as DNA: TGTGCCAGCAGCCGAGGGGAGGGGGCTGAGGGCTACACCTTC.

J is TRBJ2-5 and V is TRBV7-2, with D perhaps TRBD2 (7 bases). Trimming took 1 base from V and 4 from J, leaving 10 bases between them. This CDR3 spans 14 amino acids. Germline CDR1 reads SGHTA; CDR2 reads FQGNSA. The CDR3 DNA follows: TGTGCCAGCAGCTTAGAGGGGGGGCGAGAGACCCAGTACTTC. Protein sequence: CASSLEGGRETQYF.

In DNA, the CDR3 is TGTGCCAGCAGTTTAGGCGGGGCCCTCTTATATGGCTACACCTTC. This encodes CASSLGGALLYGYTF. The chain has TRBV27 and TRBJ1-2; maybe TRBD1 (5 bases). The CDR3 spans 15 residues. Germline CDR1 MNHEY, CDR2 SMNVEV (reference sequence). The V gene lost 2 bases and the J gene lost 5 bases, with 15 bases spanning the gap.

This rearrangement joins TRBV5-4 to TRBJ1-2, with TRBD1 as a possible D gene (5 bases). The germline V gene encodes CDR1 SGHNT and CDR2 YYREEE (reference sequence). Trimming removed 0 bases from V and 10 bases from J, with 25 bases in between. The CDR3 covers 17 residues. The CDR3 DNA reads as TGTGCCAGCAGCTTGGGAGCCGGAGGACGGAGTTGGGACGACTACACCTTC. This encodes CASSLGAGGRSWDDYTF.

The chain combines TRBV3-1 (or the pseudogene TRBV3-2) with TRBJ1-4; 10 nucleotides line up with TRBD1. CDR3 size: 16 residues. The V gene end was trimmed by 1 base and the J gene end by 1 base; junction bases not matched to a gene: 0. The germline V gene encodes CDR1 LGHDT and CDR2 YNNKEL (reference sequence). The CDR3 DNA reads TGTGCCAGCAGCCAAGGGACAGGGGGAACTAATGAAAAACTGTTTTTT. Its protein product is CASSQGTGGTNEKLFF.

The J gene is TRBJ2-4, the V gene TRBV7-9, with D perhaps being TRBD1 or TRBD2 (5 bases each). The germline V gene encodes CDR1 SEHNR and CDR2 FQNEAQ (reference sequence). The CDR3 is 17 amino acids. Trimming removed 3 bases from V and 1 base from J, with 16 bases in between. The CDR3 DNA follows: TGTGCCAGCAGCTTGGGGAGACAAGGGGCCGCCAAAAACATTCAGTACTTC. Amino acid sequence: CASSLGRQGAAKNIQYF.

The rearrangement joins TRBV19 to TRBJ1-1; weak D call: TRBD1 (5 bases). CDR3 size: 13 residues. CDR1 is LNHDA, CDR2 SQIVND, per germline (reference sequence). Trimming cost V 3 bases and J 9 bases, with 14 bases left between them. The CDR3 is CASSIRQTTKAFF. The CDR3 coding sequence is TGTGCCAGTAGTATCCGACAGACTACAAAAGCTTTCTTT.

The CDR3 bases are TGCGCCAGCAGCTCCCTCGATAACAATGAGCAGTTCTTC. It encodes CASSSLDNNEQFF. This sequence joins TRBV5-1 and TRBJ2-1, with D hard to call. V dropped 3 bases and J dropped 5 bases, with 9 bases sitting between them. The CDR3 contains 13 residues. From germline, CDR1 is SGHRS and CDR2 YFSETQ.

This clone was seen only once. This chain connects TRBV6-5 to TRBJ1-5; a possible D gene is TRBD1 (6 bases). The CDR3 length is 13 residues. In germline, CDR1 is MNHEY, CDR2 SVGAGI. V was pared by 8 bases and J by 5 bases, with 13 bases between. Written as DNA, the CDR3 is TGTGCCAGCTCCGGACAGTTGGATCAGCCCCAGCATTTT. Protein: CASSGQLDQPQHF.

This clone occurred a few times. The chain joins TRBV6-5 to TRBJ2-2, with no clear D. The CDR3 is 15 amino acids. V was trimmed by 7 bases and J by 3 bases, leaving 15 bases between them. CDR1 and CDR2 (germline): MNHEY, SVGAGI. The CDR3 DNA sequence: TGTGCCAGCACCGAACATCAAAGTTACACCGGGGAGCTGTTTTTT. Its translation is CASTEHQSYTGELFF.

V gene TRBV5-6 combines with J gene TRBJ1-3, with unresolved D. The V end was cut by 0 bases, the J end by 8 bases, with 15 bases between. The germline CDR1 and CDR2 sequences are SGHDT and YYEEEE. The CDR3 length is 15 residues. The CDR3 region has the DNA TGTGCCAGCAGCTTGGGGGTATTGGTGGGAGACACCATATATTTT. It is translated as CASSLGVLVGDTIYF.

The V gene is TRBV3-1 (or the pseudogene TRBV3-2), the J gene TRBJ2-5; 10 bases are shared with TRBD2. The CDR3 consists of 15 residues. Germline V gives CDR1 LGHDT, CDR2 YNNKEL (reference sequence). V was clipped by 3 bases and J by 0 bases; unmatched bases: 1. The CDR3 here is CASSQTSGYQETQYF. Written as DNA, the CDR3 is TGTGCCAGCAGCCAGACTAGCGGGTACCAAGAGACCCAGTACTTC.

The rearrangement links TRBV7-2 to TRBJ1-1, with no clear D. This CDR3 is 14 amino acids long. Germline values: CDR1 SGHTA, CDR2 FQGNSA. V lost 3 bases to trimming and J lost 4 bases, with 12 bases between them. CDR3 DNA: TGTGCCAGCAGCTTGTCATCGACCCTCACTGAAGCTTTCTTT. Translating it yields CASSLSSTLTEAFF.

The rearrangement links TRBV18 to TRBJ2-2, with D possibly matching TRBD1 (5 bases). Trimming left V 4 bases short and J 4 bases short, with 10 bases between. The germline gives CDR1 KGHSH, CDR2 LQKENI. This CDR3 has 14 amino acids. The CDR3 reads CASSQDIPTGELFF. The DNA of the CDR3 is TGTGCCAGCTCACAGGACATTCCCACCGGGGAGCTGTTTTTT.

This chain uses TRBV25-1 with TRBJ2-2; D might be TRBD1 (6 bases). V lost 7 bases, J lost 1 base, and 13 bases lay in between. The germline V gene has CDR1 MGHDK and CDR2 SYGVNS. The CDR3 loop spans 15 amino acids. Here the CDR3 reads CASTPMDRNTGELFF. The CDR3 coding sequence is TGTGCCAGCACTCCCATGGACAGGAACACCGGGGAGCTGTTTTTT.

CDR3 amino acids: CASSPGSLSEAFF. CDR3 nucleotides: TGTGCCAGCAGCCCGGGTTCCCTGTCTGAAGCTTTCTTT. V usage is TRBV7-8 and J usage is TRBJ1-1; D unclear. CDR3 length: 13 residues. Germline V gene lookup returns CDR1 SGHVS and CDR2 FQNEAQ. Trimming took off 5 bases at V and 6 bases at J, with 13 bases between the two ends.

This CDR3 reads CASRLQQSLHGYTF. The DNA for the CDR3 is TGTGCCAGCAGGTTACAACAGTCCCTACATGGCTACACCTTC. The genes are TRBV27 and TRBJ1-2; D is ambiguous. V was cut by 6 bases and J by 6 bases, with 17 bases left in between. The CDR3 loop spans 14 amino acids. Germline V gene data show CDR1 as MNHEY and CDR2 as SMNVEV (reference sequence).

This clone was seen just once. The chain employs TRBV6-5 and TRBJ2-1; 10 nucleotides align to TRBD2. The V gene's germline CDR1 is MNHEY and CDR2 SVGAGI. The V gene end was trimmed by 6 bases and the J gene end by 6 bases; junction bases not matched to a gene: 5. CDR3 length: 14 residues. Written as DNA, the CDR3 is TGTGCCAGCAGAGCGGGAGGGGGCTCCAATGAGCAGTTCTTC. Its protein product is CASRAGGGSNEQFF.

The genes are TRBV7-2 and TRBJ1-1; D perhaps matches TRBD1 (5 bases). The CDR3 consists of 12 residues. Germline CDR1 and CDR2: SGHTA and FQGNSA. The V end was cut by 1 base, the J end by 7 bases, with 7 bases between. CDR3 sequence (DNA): TGTGCCAGCAGCTTAGGAAGGGGTGAAGCTTTCTTT. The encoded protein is CASSLGRGEAFF.

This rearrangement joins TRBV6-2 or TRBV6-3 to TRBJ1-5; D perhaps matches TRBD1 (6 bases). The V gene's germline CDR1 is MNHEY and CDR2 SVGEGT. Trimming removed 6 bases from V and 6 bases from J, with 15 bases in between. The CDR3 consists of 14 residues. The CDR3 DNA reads TGTGCCAGCAGCCTACCCGGGGGGGCTCAGCCCCAGCATTTT. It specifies CASSLPGGAQPQHF.

CDR3 loop: CASRRFAQAGGYTF. The DNA of the CDR3 is TGTGCCAGCAGAAGATTCGCGCAGGCAGGAGGCTACACCTTC. The chain uses TRBV6-5 and TRBJ1-2; D not resolved. CDR1 is MNHEY, CDR2 SVGAGI, per germline. The CDR3 has 14 amino acids. The V gene lost 6 bases and the J gene lost 8 bases, with 19 bases spanning the gap.

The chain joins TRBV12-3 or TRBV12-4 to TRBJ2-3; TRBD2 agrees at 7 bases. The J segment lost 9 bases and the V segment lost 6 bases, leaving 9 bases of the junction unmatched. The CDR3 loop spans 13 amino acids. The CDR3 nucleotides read TGTGCCAGCAGGCTGGGGGGGGGAGGAACGCAGTATTTT. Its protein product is CASRLGGGGTQYF.

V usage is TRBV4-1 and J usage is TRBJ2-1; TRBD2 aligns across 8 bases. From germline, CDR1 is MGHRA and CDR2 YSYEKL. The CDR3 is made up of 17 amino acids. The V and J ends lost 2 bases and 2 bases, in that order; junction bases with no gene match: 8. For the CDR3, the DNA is TGCGCCAGCAGCCAAAACACAGCGGGAGTACCCTACAATGAGCAGTTCTTC. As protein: CASSQNTAGVPYNEQFF.

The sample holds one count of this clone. This CDR3 is CASSLDGTKGSTEAFF. As DNA, the CDR3 is TGTGCCAGCAGCTTAGACGGGACGAAAGGGAGCACTGAAGCTTTCTTT. The chain employs TRBV13 and TRBJ1-1, with a weak D call TRBD1 (5 bases). The germline gives CDR1 PRHDT, CDR2 FYEKMQ (reference sequence). V dropped 1 base and J dropped 4 bases, with 16 bases sitting between them. This CDR3 contains 16 residues.

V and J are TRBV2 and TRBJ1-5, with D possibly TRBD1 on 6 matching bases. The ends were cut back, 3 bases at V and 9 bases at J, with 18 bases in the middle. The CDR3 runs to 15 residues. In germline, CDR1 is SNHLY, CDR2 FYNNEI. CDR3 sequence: CASSDVGGGRGPQHF. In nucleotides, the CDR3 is TGTGCCAGCAGTGACGTGGGGGGCGGACGAGGGCCCCAGCATTTT.

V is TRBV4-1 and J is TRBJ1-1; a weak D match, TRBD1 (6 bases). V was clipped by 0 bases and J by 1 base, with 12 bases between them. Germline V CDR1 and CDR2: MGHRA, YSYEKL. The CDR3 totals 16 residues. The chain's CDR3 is CASSQDPDRPNTEAFF. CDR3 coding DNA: TGCGCCAGCAGCCAAGATCCAGACAGGCCGAACACTGAAGCTTTCTTT.